This TCR beta chain is drawn from a study of radiotherapy plus CTLA-4 blockade in lung cancer (dated by TCRdb to between 2018 and 2020). For context, the study as a whole: Among enrolled patients, about 19% had an objective response and roughly 31% reached disease control. Overall results and qualifications from the work: TCR clones derived from tumors expanded in peripheral blood after treatment with radiotherapy and ipilimumab. Increased serum interferon-beta after radiation, together with early dynamic changes in blood T cell clones, were reported to be the strongest predictors of response.

As concerns this clone: Its antigen target is currently unknown. Base qualities were left out, and no much larger clone turns up one base away.

The library was built by means of the immunoSEQ multiplex PCR assay. TCRdb obtained this table from immuneACCESS and retained in-frame rearrangements with V and J assigned. These tables miss some clones; where compared with another copy, unresolved V genes account for less than half of the shortfall, and the remainder is unexplained. This sample has about 82,000 clones in its table, and roughly 78% of those were observed once. The ten biggest clones cover over 12% of the sample. The study tested focal radiation therapy combined with CTLA-4 blockade (ipilimumab) in patients with chemo-refractory metastatic non-small-cell lung cancer. The CDR3 spans 15 residues, from the cysteine through the phenylalanine. Of all the DNA, just the CDR3 is kept, 45 bases in frame from base 1. Trimmed from V: 3 bases; trimmed from J: 4 bases; junction bases lacking a gene match: 7. Based on the germline V gene, the CDR1 and CDR2 sequences are KGHSH and LQKENI.

The rearrangement joined TRBV18 to TRBJ1-1, with 8 middle bases fitting TRBD1. The sequence was obtained from a human donor with non-small cell lung cancer that progressed on radiotherapy plus ipilimumab. The input for sequencing was peripheral blood, taken from a patient treated with radiotherapy plus ipilimumab. The DNA sequence is given as TGTGCCAGCTCACCTAGACAGGGGTCGATCACTGAAGCTTTCTTT. It encodes CASSPRQGSITEAFF.